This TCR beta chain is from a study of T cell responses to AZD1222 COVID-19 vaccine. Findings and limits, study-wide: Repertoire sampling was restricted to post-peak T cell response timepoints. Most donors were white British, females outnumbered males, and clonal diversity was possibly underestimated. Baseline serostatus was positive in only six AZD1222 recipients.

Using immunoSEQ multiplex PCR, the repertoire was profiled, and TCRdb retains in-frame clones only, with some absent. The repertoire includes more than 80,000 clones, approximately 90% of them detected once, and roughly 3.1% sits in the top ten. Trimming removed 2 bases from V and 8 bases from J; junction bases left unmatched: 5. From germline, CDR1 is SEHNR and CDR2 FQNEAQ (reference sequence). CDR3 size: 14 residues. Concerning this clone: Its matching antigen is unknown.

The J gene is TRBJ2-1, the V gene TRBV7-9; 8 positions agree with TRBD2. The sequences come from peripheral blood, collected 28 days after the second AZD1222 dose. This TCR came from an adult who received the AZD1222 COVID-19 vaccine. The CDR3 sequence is CASSLSSGDDEQFF. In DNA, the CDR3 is TGTGCCAGCAGCTTAAGTAGCGGGGATGATGAGCAGTTCTTC.